This TCR beta chain was captured in a study of T cell responses to AZD1222 COVID-19 vaccine. Study-wide findings and caveats: Recipients of AZD1222 seropositive at baseline numbered only 5 or 6. Spike-specific TCR breadth and depth both grew after two AZD1222 doses. Females made up more of the donors, who were largely white British, and clonal diversity may have come out too low. Researchers took repertoire samples only after the peak T cell response had come.

A note on this clone: Its antigen remains unidentified.

Germline CDR1 and CDR2: MGHRA and YSYEKL. The length of the CDR3 is 17 residues. The V and J ends lost 0 bases and 3 bases, in that order; junction bases with no gene match: 9. Libraries were prepared by immunoSEQ multiplex PCR; TCRdb keeps only in-frame clonotypes and omits some of them. The sample records 130,000 to 150,000 clones, approximately 93% being singletons. The chain links TRBV4-1 to TRBJ2-7; 9 bases fit TRBD2. Sequences were derived from peripheral blood, sampled after recovery from COVID-19. The source of this sequence is an adult who had recovered from COVID-19. CDR3 in DNA: TGCGCCAGCAGCCAAGATATAAAGGGACTAGCATTCTACGAGCAGTACTTC. This codes for CASSQDIKGLAFYEQYF.